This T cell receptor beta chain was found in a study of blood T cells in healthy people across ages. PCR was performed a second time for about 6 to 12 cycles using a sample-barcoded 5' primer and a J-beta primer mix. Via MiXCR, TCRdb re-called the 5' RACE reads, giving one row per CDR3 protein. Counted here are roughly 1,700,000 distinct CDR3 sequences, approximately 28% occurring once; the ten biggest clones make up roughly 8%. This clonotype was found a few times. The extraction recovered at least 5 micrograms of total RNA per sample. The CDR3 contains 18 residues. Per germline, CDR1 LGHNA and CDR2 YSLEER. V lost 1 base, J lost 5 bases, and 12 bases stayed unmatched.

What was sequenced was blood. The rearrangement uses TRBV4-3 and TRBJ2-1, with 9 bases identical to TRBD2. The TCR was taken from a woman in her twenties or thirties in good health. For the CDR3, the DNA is TGCGCCAGCAGCCAAGGCCGGGGACTAGCAGGCCAGAACAATGAGCAGTTCTTC. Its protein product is CASSQGRGLAGQNNEQFF.